Shown below are 21 T cell receptor beta chains from a single sample sequenced in a study of glioma-infiltrating T cells after dendritic cell vaccination. Method: immunoSEQ multiplex PCR; TCRdb's copy keeps in-frame clones and lacks some. The data show fewer than 70,000 clones, under 90% seen once. Indicated time point: after dendritic cell vaccination, including at tumor progression/relapse. This specimen consisted of blood, obtained after dendritic cell vaccination. All receptors come from a human donor with glioblastoma.

This clone was detected a few times. The chain is built from TRBV14 and TRBJ2-6; D may be TRBD2 (5 bases). V lost 8 bases to trimming and J lost 4 bases, with 18 bases between them. The CDR3 is 16 residues long. Germline CDR1 and CDR2: SGHDN and FVKESK. The CDR3 DNA sequence: TGTGCCAGCCACACGGAGGTAACGTGGGGGGCCAACGTCCTGACTTTC. It yields the protein CASHTEVTWGANVLTF.

CDR3 protein: CASSIPSGANVLTF. As DNA, the CDR3 is TGTGCCAGTAGTATTCCTTCTGGGGCCAACGTCCTGACTTTC. The genes are TRBV19 and TRBJ2-6; D unclear. Germline CDR1 reads LNHDA; CDR2 reads SQIVND (reference sequence). The ends were cut back, 3 bases at V and 1 base at J, with 4 bases in the middle. The CDR3 is made up of 14 amino acids.

The chain links TRBV29-1 to TRBJ2-7; 7 nucleotides match TRBD1. The J segment lost 3 bases and the V segment lost 5 bases, leaving 7 bases of the junction unmatched. The CDR3 loop spans 13 amino acids. Germline-derived CDR1 and CDR2 are SQVTM and ANQGSEA. The CDR3 region has the DNA TGCAGCGTTATAAAGGGGGCCGGCTACGAGCAGTACTTC. This gives the protein CSVIKGAGYEQYF.

The V call is TRBV10-3, the J call TRBJ2-5; 14 bases are a match to TRBD2. This CDR3 region has 19 residues. V trimming: 3 bases; J trimming: 2 bases; junction bases outside the gene matches: 11. The germline CDR1 and CDR2 sequences are ENHRY and SYGVKD. The CDR3 coding sequence is TGTGCCATCAGTGACCGGGGACTAGCGGGGGTCATTGGACAAGAGACCCAGTACTTC. Encoded protein: CAISDRGLAGVIGQETQYF.

V gene TRBV5-4 combines with J gene TRBJ2-5; 8 nucleotides align to TRBD2. The trim removed 0 bases at V and 5 bases at J, leaving 6 bases unmatched. Germline V gives CDR1 SGHNT, CDR2 YYREEE (reference sequence). The CDR3 sequence is 15 residues long. CDR3 nucleotides: TGTGCCAGCAGCTTGGTAGCGGGGCCTCGGGAGACCCAGTACTTC. It specifies CASSLVAGPRETQYF.

V is TRBV30 and J is TRBJ1-2, with 9 bases that match TRBD1. V was clipped by 0 bases and J by 0 bases; unmatched bases: 11. Germline V CDR1 and CDR2: GTSNPN, SVGIG (reference sequence). CDR3 length: 18 residues. The CDR3 here is CAWSVWGTGYFPNYGYTF. CDR3 bases: TGTGCCTGGAGTGTGTGGGGGACAGGGTACTTTCCTAACTATGGCTACACCTTC.

V is TRBV7-6 and J is TRBJ2-7; possible D gene TRBD1, 5 bases. The CDR3 length is 16 residues. V was trimmed by 0 bases and J by 2 bases, leaving 14 bases between them. The germline CDR1 and CDR2 sequences are SGHVS and FNYEAQ. CDR3 coding DNA: TGTGCCAGCAGCTTAGCTCCACCGCAGGGCCCCTACGAGCAGTACTTC. Protein sequence: CASSLAPPQGPYEQYF.

The chain combines TRBV6-5 with TRBJ1-3, with a possible D match to TRBD1 (5 bases). The CDR3 length is 14 residues. The V end lost 4 bases, the J end lost 8 bases, and 15 bases lay between the germline ends. CDR1 and CDR2 from the germline V gene are MNHEY and SVGAGI. The DNA of the CDR3 is TGTGCCAGCAGTTGGGGCAGGGAGGTGGACACCATATATTTT. It yields the protein CASSWGREVDTIYF.

This chain connects TRBV5-1 to TRBJ1-1; TRBD1 matches at 9 bases. CDR1 and CDR2 from the germline V gene are SGHRS and YFSETQ. The CDR3 totals 13 residues. J was trimmed by 4 bases and V by 4 bases; bases with no gene match: 2. CDR3 sequence (DNA): TGCGCCAGCAGCGGGACAGGGTTCACTGAAGCTTTCTTT. It encodes CASSGTGFTEAFF.

The rearrangement joins TRBV11-3 to TRBJ2-2; 7 positions agree with TRBD1. The CDR3 consists of 18 residues. Germline V gene lookup returns CDR1 SGHNT and CDR2 YENEEA. Trimming took 0 bases from V and 3 from J; bases not matched to a gene: 10. The CDR3: CASSLEGYGQGDTGELFF. CDR3 bases: TGTGCCAGCAGCTTAGAGGGTTATGGCCAGGGGGACACCGGGGAGCTGTTTTTT.

This clone appeared a single time. V usage is TRBV5-4 and J usage is TRBJ1-2, with TRBD1 matching over 8 bases. CDR1 and CDR2 (germline): SGHNT, YYREEE (reference sequence). This CDR3 is 14 amino acids long. V lost 0 bases and J lost 8; bases outside the gene matches: 6. In DNA form, the CDR3 reads TGTGCCAGCAGCTTGGAGGGGGCAGGGGGCGGCTACACCTTC. Its translation is CASSLEGAGGGYTF.

The genes are TRBV6-1 and TRBJ1-5; maybe TRBD1 (6 bases). CDR3 length equals 15 residues. The germline CDR1 and CDR2 sequences are MNHNS and SASEGT. Trimming left V 4 bases short and J 6 bases short, with 16 bases between. The CDR3 DNA reads as TGTGCCAGCAGTGTTAGGGCAGGGGTCGGTCAGCCCCAGCATTTT. Amino acids: CASSVRAGVGQPQHF.

The chain couples TRBV14 to TRBJ2-5; 8 nucleotides agree with TRBD2. CDR3 length: 13 residues. Germline V gene lookup returns CDR1 SGHDN and CDR2 FVKESK. Trimming took 9 bases from V and 9 from J; bases not matched to a gene: 12. The CDR3 nucleotides are TGTGCCAGTAGGGGTAGCGGGGCCCAATCCCAGTACTTC. Its translation is CASRGSGAQSQYF.

This chain connects TRBV9 to TRBJ1-5, with D tentatively TRBD1 (6 bases). Per germline, CDR1 SGDLS and CDR2 YYNGEE. V was cut by 0 bases and J by 1 base, with 17 bases left in between. This CDR3 has 18 amino acids. CDR3 sequence (DNA): TGTGCCAGCAGCGTAGGACAGGTTGGGGAAGGGAGCAATCAGCCCCAGCATTTT. Encoded protein: CASSVGQVGEGSNQPQHF.

V gene TRBV5-4 combines with J gene TRBJ2-5, with TRBD2 as a possible D gene (6 bases). The CDR3 spans 15 residues. The V end was cut by 6 bases, the J end by 0 bases, with 15 bases between. Germline-derived CDR1 and CDR2 are SGHNT and YYREEE (reference sequence). The CDR3 coding sequence is TGTGCCAGCACCGCGTCGCGGGGACACCAAGAGACCCAGTACTTC. This gives the protein CASTASRGHQETQYF.

The genes are TRBV7-8 and TRBJ2-5; no clear D gene. Per germline, CDR1 SGHVS and CDR2 FQNEAQ. The CDR3 is 13 residues long. V dropped 5 bases and J dropped 7 bases, with 14 bases sitting between them. CDR3 protein: CASSIDAHGTQYF. Written as DNA, the CDR3 is TGTGCCAGCAGCATAGACGCCCACGGGACCCAGTACTTC.

The J gene is TRBJ2-1, the V gene TRBV9, with D possibly TRBD1 on 5 matching bases. The CDR3 contains 13 residues. Germline lookup yields CDR1 SGDLS and CDR2 YYNGEE. The V end was cut by 3 bases, the J end by 14 bases, with 18 bases between. The DNA for the CDR3 is TGTGCCAGCAGCGCTCAGCCTGGGGCTGTAAAGTTCTTC. Amino acid sequence: CASSAQPGAVKFF.

This clone appeared a few times. Other DNA variants within this sample encode the same CDR3. The chain combines TRBV6-5 with TRBJ1-3; D gene ambiguous. Deletions cut 2 bases from V and 0 bases from J, with 5 bases between. CDR1 and CDR2 from the germline V gene are MNHEY and SVGAGI. The CDR3 consists of 14 residues. For the CDR3, the DNA is TGTGCCAGCAGTTACACTGGCTCTGGAAACACCATATATTTT. It specifies CASSYTGSGNTIYF.

The rearrangement uses TRBV27 and TRBJ1-2; 12 bases align to TRBD1. The CDR3 extends over 15 amino acids. V shed 5 bases and J 7 bases; nucleotides not matched to a gene: 8. Looked up from germline, CDR1 is MNHEY and CDR2 is SMNVEV (reference sequence). In DNA, the CDR3 is TGTGCCAGCAGTATCCGGGACAGGGGGCTGTTTGGCTACACCTTC. Protein: CASSIRDRGLFGYTF.

The chain employs TRBV19 and TRBJ1-2; D unresolved. CDR3 size: 9 residues. Germline V CDR1 and CDR2: LNHDA, SQIVND (reference sequence). Deletions cut 9 bases from V and 4 bases from J, with 3 bases between. The CDR3 bases are TGTGCCAGCGGCTATGGCTACACCTTC. This translates into CASGYGYTF.

This clone was counted only a few times. The chain is built from TRBV27 and TRBJ1-2; perhaps TRBD1 as D (6 bases). The length of the CDR3 is 14 residues. CDR1 is MNHEY and CDR2 is SMNVEV in the germline V gene (reference sequence). V lost 2 bases, J lost 3 bases, and 10 bases lay in between. This CDR3 is CASSLQGSDYGYTF. The CDR3 DNA reads as TGTGCCAGCAGTTTACAGGGGAGCGACTATGGCTACACCTTC.